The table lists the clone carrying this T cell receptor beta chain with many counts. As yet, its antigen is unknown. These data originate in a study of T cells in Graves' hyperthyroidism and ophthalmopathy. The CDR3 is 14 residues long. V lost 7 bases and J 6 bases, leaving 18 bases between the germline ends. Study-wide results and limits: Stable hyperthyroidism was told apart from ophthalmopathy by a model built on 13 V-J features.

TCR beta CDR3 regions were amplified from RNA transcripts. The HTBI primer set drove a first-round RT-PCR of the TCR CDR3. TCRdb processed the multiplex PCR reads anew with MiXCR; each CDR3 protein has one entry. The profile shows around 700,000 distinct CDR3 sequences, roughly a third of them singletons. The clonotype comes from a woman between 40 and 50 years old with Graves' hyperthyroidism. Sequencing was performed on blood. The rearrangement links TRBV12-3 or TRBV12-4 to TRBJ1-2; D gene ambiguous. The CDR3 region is CASTSLVGRHGYTF. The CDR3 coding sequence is TGTGCCAGCACCTCCCTGGTGGGTAGGCATGGCTACACCTTC.